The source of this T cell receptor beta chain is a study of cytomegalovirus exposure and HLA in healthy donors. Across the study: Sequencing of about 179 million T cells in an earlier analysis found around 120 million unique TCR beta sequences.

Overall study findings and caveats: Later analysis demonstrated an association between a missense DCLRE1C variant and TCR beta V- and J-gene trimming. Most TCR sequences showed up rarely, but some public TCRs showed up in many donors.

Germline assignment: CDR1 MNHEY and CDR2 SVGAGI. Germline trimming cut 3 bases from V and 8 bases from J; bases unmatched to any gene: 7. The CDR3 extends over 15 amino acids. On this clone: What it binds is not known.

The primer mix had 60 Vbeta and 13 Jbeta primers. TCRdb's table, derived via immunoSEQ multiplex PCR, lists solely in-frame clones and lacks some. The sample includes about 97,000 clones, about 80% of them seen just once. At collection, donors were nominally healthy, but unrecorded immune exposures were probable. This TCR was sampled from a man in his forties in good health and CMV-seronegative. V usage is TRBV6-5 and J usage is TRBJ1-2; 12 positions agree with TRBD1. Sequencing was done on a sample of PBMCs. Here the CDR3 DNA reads TGTGCCAGCAGTTATTGGGACAGGGGGCGAGGCGGCTACACCTTC. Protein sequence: CASSYWDRGRGGYTF.